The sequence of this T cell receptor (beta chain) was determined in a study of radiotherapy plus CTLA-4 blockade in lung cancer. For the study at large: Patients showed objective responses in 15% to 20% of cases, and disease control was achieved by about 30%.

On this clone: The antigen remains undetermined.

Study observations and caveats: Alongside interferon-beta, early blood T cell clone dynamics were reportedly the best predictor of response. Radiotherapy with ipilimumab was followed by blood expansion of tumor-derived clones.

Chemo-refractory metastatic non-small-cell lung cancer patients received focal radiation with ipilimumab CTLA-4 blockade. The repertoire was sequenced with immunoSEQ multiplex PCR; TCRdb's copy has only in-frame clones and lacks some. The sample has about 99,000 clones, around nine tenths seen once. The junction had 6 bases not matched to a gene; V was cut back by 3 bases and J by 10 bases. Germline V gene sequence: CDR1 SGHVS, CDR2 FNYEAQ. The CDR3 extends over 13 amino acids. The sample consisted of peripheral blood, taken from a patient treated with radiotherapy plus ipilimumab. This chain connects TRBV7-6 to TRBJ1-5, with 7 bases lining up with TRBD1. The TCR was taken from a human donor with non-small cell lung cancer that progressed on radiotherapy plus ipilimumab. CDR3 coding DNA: TGTGCCAGCAGCTTGAATCAGGGGGACCCCCAGCATTTT. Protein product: CASSLNQGDPQHF.